The T cell receptor (beta chain) described here comes from a study of blood T cell repertoires in COVID-19. Study-wide context: PBMCs, B-cell-depleted T cells, or T cells were the source of the cDNA or gDNA that made up the material.

CDR1 and CDR2 (germline): MNHNS, SASEGT. This CDR3 spans 15 amino acids. Trimming left V 0 bases short and J 2 bases short, with 11 bases between. As originally analysed: Quantification of nucleated cells was approximated via reference gene primer amplification. Here immunoSEQ multiplex PCR was the method, and the copy in TCRdb shows in-frame clones only, minus some. That table is the source of V, J and clone size, and D and trimming were worked out from the DNA. Among 65,000 to 75,000 clones listed, 80% to 90% were seen once. Sequenced sample: peripheral blood. The clonotype comes from a man in his forties or fifties with active COVID-19. The chain joins TRBV6-1 to TRBJ2-7, with D tentatively TRBD1 (6 bases). As DNA, the CDR3 is TGTGCCAGCAGTGAAGCTGGGGGCCAAACCTACGAGCAGTACTTC. It specifies CASSEAGGQTYEQYF.